The clone carrying this T cell receptor beta chain turned up a few times. Antigen unknown. These data belong to a study of beta chain features in type 1 diabetes. Study-wide points: VDJ junctions from type 1 diabetes patients carried fewer insertions and larger deletions.

Expressed TCRB transcripts were sequenced because the entire RNA isolate underwent reverse transcription. About 3.4 million reads per sample on average were obtained from naive, central memory and regulatory T cell samples. The data were produced by immunoSEQ multiplex PCR, yet TCRdb's version contains in-frame clones alone and is incomplete. The sample shows under 250,000 clones, 25% to 30% of them seen only once. V was cut by 6 bases and J by 2 bases, with 10 bases left in between. The CDR3 has 13 residues. The germline CDR1 and CDR2 sequences are SNHLY and FYNNEI. This sequence was found in a man aged 25-40 years in good health. What was sequenced was central memory CD4+ T cells from blood. The genes are TRBV2 and TRBJ1-2, with D possibly matching TRBD1 (5 bases). CDR3 nucleotide sequence: TGTGCCAGCAGGCCGGACACGAACTATGGCTACACCTTC. Protein sequence: CASRPDTNYGYTF.